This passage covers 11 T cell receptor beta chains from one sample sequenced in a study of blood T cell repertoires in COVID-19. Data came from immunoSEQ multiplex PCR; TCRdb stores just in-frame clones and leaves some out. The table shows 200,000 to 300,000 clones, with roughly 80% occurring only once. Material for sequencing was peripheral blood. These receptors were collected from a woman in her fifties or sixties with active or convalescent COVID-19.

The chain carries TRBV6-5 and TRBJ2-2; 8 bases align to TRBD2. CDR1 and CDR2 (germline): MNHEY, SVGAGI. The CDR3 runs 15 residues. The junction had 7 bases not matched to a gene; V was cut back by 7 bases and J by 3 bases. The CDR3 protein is CASTSGGADTGELFF. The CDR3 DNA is TGTGCCAGCACATCGGGGGGGGCCGACACCGGGGAGCTGTTTTTT.

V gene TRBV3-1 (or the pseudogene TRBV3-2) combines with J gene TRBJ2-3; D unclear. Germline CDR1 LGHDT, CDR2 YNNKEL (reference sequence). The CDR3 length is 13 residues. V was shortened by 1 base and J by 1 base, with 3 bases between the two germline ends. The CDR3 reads CASSQGRTDTQYF. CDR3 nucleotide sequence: TGTGCCAGCAGCCAAGGGCGCACAGATACGCAGTATTTT.

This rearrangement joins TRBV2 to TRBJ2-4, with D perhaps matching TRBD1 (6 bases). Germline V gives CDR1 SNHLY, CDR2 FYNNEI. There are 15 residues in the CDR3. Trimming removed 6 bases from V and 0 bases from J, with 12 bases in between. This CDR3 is CASSRVGAAKNIQYF. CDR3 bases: TGTGCCAGCAGCCGCGTGGGGGCAGCCAAAAACATTCAGTACTTC.

CDR3 sequence reads: CASRHQGFSNQPQHF. In nucleotides, the CDR3 is TGTGCCAGCAGGCACCAGGGTTTCAGCAATCAGCCCCAGCATTTT. The V and J genes are TRBV6-5 and TRBJ1-5; D may be TRBD1 (5 bases). Germline V gives CDR1 MNHEY, CDR2 SVGAGI. The CDR3 runs 15 residues. Trimming removed 6 bases at V and 1 base at J, with 13 bases between.

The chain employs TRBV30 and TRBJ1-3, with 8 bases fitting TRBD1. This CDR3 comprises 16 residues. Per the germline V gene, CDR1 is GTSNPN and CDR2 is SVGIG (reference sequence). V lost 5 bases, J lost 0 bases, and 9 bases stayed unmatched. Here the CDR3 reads CAWARRGLLSGNTIYF. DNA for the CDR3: TGTGCCTGGGCTCGCAGGGGGCTCCTCTCTGGAAACACCATATATTTT. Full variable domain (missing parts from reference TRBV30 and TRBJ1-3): SQTIHQWPATLVQPVGSPLSLECTVEGTSNPNLYWYRQAAGRGLQLLFYSVGIGQISSEVPQNLSASRPQDRQFILSSKKLLLSDSGFYLCAWARRGLLSGNTIYFGEGSWLTVV.

Here the CDR3 DNA reads TGTGCTAGTGGACAGGGCCCCCAGACGGGTGGCTACACCTTC. Translated: CASGQGPQTGGYTF. The chain links TRBV12-5 to TRBJ1-2, with D maybe TRBD1 (6 bases). V lost 6 bases and J 7 bases, leaving 18 bases between the germline ends. CDR1 is LGHNT, CDR2 FRNRAP, per germline. The CDR3 totals 14 residues.

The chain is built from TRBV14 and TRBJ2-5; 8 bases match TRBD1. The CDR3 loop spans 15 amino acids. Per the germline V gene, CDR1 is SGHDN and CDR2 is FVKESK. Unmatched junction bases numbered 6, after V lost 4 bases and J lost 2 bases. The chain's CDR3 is CASSLRTGIQETQYF. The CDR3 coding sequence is TGTGCCAGCAGCCTTAGGACAGGGATACAAGAGACCCAGTACTTC.

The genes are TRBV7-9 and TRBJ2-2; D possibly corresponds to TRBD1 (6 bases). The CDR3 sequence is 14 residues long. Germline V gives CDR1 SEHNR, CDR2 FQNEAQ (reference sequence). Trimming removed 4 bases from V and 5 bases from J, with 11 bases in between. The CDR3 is CASSWGQGTGELFF. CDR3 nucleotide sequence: TGTGCCAGCAGCTGGGGACAAGGGACCGGGGAGCTGTTTTTT.

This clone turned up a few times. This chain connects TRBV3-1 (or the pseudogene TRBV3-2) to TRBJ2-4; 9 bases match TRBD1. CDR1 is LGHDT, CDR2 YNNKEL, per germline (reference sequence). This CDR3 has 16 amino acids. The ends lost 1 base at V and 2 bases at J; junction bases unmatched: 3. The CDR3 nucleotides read TGTGCCAGCAGCCAAGCCGGGACAGGGTCCAAAAACATTCAGTACTTC. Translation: CASSQAGTGSKNIQYF.

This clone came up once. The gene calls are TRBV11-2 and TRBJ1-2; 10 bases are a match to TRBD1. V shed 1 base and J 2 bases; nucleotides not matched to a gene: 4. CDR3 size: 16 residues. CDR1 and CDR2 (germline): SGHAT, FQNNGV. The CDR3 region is CASSLAGQGQNYGYTF. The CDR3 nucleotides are TGTGCCAGCAGCTTAGCGGGACAGGGGCAGAACTATGGCTACACCTTC. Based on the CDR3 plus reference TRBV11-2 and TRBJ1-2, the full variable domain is EAGVAQSPRYKIIEKRQSVAFWCNPISGHATLYWYQQILGQGPKLLIQFQNNGVVDDSQLPKDRFSAERLKGVDSTLKIQPAKLEDSAVYLCASSLAGQGQNYGYTFGSGTRLTVV.

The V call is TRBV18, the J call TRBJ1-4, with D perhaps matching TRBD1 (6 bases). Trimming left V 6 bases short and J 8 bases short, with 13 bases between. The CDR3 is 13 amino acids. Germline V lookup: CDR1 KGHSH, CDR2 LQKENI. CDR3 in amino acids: CASSRTVNEKLFF. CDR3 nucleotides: TGTGCCAGCTCCCGGACAGTTAACGAAAAACTGTTTTTT.